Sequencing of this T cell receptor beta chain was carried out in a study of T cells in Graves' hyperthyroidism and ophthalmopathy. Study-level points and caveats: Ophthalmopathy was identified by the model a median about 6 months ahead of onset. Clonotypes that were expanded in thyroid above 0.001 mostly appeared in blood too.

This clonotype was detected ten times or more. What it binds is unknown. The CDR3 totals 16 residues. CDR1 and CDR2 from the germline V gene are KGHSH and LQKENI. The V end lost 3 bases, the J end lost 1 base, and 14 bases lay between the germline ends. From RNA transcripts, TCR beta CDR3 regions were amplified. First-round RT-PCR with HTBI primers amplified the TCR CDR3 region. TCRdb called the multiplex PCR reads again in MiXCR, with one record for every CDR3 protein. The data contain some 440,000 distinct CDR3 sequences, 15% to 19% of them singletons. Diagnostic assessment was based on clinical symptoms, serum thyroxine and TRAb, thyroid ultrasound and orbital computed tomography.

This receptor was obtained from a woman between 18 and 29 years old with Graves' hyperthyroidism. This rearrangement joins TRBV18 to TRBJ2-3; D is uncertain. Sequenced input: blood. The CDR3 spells CASSPRPLRGTDTQYF. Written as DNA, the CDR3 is TGTGCCAGCTCACCCCGGCCCCTCCGGGGCACAGATACGCAGTATTTT.